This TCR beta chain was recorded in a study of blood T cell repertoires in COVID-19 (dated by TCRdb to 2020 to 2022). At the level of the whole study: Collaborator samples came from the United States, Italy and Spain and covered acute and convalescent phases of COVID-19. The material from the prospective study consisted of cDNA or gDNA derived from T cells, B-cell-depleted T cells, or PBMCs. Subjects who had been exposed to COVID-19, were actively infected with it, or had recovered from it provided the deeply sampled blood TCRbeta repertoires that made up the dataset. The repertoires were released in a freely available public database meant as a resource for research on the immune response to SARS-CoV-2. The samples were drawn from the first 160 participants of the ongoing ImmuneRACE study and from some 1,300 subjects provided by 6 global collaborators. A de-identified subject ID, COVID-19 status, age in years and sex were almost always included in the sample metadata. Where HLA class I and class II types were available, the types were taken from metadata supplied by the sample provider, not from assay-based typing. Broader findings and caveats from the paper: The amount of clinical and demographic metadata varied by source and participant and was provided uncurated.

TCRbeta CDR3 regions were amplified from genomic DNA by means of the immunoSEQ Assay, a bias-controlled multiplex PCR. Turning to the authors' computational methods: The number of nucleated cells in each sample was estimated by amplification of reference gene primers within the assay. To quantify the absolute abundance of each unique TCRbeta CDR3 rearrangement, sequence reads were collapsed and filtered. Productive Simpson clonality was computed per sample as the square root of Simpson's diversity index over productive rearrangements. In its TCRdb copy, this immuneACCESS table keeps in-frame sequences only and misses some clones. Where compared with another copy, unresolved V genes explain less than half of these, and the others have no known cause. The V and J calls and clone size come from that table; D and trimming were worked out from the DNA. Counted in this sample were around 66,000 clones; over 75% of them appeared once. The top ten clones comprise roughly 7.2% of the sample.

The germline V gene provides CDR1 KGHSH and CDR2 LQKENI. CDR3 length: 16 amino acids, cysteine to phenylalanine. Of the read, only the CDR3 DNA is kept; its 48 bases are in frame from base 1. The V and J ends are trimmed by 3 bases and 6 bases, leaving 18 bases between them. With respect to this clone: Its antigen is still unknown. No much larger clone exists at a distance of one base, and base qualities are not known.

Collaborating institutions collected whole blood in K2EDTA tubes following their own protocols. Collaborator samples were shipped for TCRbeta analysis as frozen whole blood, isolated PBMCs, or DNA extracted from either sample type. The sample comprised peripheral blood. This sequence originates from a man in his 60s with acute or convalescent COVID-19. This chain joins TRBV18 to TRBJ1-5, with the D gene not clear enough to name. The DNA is TGTGCCAGCTCACCCGCCCCAGGCCAAGCAGGTCAGCCCCAGCATTTT. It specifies CASSPAPGQAGQPQHF.